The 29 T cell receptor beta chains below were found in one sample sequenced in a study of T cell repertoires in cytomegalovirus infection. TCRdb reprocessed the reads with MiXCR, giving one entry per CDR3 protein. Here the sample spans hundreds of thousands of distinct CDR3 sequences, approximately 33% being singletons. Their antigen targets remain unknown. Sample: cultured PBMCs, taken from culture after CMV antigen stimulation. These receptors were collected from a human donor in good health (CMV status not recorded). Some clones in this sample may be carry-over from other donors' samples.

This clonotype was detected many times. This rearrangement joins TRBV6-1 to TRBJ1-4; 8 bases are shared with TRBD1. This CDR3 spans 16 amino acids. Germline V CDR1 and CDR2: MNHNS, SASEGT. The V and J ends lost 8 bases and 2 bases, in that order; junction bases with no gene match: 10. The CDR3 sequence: CASGPQGARTNEKLFF. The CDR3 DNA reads TGTGCCAGCGGACCCCAGGGGGCGCGGACTAATGAAAAACTGTTTTTT.

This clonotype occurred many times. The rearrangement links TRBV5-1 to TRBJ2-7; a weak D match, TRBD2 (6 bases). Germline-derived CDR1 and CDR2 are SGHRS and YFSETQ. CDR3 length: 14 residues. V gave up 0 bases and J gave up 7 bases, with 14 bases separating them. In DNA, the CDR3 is TGCGCCAGCAGCTTGGCATACGGGAGAGGGGAGCAGTACTTC. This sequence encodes CASSLAYGRGEQYF.

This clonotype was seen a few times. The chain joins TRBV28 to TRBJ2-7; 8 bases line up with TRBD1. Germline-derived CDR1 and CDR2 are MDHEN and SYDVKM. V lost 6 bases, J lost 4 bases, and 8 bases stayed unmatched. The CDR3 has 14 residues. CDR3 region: CASRRTGSFYEQYF. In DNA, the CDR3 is TGTGCCAGCAGGCGGACAGGGTCGTTTTACGAGCAGTACTTC.

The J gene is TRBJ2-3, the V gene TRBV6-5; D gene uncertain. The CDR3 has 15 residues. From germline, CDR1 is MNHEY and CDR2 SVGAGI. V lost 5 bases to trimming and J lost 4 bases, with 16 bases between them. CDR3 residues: CASSPPTNGSDTQYF. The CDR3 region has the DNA TGTGCCAGCAGTCCCCCTACTAACGGGTCAGATACGCAGTATTTT.

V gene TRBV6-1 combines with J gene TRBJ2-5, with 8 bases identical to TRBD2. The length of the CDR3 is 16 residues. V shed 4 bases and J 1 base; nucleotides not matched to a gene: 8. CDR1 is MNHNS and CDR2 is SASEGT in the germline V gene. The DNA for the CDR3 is TGTGCCAGCAGTGTCCGGGCGGGGGGCTTCCAAGAGACCCAGTACTTC. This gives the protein CASSVRAGGFQETQYF.

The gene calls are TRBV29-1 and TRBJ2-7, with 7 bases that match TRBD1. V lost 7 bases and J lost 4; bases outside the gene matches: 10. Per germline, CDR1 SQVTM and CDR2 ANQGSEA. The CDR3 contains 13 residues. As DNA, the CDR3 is TGCAGCGCCCTCAGGGGGAATCGTTACGAGCAGTACTTC. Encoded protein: CSALRGNRYEQYF.

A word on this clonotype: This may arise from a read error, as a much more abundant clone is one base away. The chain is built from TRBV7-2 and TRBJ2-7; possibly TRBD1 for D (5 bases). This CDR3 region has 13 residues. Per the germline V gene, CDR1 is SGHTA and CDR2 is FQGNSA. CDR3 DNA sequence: TGTGCCAGCAGCCCGACAGCTACCTACGAGCAGCACTTC. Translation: CASSPTATYEQHF.

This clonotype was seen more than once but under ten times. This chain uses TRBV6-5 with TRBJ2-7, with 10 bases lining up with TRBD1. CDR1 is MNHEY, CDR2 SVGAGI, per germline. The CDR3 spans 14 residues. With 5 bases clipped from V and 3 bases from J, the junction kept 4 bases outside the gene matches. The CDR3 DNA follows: TGTGCCAGCAGTCGTGGGGACAGGGGCTACGAGCAGTACTTC. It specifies CASSRGDRGYEQYF.

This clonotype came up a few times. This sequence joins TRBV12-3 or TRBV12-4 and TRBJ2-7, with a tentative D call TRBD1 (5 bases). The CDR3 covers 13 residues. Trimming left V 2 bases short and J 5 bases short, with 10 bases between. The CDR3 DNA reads TGTGCCAGCAGTTTATCTTCCAGGGACGAGCAGTACTTC. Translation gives CASSLSSRDEQYF.

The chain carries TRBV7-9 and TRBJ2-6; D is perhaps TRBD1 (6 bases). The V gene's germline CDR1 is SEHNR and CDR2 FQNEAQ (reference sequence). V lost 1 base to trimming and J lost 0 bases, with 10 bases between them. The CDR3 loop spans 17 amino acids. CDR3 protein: CASSLDRVSSGANVLTF. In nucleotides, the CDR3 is TGTGCCAGCAGCTTAGACAGGGTGAGCTCTGGGGCCAACGTCCTGACTTTC.

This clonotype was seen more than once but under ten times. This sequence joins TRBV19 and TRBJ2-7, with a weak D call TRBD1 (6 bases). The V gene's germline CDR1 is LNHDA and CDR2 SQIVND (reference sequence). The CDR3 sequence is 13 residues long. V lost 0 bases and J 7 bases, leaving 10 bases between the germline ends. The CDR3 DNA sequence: TGTGCCAGTAGTATAGAGTCGAGGGGGGAGCAGTACTTC. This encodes CASSIESRGEQYF.

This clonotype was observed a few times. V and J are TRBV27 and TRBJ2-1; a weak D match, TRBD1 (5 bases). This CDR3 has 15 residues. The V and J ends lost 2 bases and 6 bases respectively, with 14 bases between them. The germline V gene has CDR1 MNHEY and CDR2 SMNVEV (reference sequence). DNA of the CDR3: TGTGCCAGCAGTTTAAGGGGTAATGGGTTCAATGAGCAGTTCTTC. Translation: CASSLRGNGFNEQFF.

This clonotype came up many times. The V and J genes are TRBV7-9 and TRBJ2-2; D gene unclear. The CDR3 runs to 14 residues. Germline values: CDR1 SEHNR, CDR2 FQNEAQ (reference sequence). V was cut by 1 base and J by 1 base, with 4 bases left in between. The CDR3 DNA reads TGTGCCAGCAGCTTAGTCCTGAACACCGGGGAGCTGTTTTTT. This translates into CASSLVLNTGELFF.

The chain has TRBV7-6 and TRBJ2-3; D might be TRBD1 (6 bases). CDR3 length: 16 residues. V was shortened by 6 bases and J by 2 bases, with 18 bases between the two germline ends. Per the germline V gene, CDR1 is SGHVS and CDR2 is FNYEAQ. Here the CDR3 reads CASSTHQRTVTDTQYF. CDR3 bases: TGTGCCAGCAGTACACACCAGAGGACAGTCACAGATACGCAGTATTTT.

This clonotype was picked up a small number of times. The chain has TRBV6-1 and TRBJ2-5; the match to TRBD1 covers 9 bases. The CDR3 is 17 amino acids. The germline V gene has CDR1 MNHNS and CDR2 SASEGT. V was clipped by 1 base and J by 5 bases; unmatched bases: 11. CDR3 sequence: CASSEGWTGDVGETQYF. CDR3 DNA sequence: TGTGCCAGCAGTGAAGGATGGACAGGGGACGTCGGGGAGACCCAGTACTTC.

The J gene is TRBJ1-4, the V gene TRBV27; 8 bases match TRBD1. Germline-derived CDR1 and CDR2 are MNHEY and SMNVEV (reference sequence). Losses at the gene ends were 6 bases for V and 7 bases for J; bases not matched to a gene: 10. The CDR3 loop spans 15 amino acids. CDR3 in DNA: TGTGCCAGCAGGCCACTGACAGGGGTCGGTGAAAAACTGTTTTTT. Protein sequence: CASRPLTGVGEKLFF.

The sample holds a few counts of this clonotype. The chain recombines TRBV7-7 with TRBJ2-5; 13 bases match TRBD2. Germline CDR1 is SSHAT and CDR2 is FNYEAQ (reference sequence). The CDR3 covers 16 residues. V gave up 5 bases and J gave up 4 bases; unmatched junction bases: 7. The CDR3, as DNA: TGTGCCAGCAGCCGGACTAGCGGGGGCGGGGTAGAGACCCAGTACTTC. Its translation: CASSRTSGGGVETQYF.

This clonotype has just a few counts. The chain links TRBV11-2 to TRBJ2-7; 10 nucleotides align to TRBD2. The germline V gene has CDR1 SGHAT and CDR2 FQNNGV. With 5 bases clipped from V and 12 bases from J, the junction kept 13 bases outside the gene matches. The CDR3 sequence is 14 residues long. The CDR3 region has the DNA TGTGCCAGCAGCACTGGACTAGCGGTAATCCCTAGGTACTTC. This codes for CASSTGLAVIPRYF.

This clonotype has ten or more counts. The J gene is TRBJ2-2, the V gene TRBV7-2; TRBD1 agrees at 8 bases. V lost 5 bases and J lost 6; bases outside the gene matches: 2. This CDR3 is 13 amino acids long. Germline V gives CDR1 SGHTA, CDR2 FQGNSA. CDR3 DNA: TGTGCCAGCAGCCCGGACAGGGCCGGGGAGCTGTTTTTT. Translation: CASSPDRAGELFF.

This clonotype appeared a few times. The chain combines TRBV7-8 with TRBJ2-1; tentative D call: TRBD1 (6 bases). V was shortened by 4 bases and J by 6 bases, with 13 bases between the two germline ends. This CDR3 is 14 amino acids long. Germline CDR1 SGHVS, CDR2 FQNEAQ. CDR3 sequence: CASSSGQRGNEQFF. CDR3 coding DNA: TGTGCCAGCAGCTCCGGACAGAGGGGCAATGAGCAGTTCTTC.

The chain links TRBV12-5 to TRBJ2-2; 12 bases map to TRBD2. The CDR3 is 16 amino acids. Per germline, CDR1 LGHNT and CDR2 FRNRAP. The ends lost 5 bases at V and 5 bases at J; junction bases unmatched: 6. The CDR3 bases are TGTGCTAGTGGTCCTCGGACTAGCGGGGCTACCGGGGAGCTGTTTTTT. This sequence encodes CASGPRTSGATGELFF. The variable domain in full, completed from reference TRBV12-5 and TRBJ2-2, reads DARVTQTPRHKVTEMGQEVTMRCQPILGHNTVFWYRQTMMQGLELLAYFRNRAPLDDSGMPKDRFSAEMPDATLATLKIQPSEPRDSAVYFCASGPRTSGATGELFFGEGSRLTVL.

CDR3 sequence (DNA): TGTGCCAGCAGAACCACCCCGGGACTAGTCTACGAGCAGTACTTC. This codes for CASRTTPGLVYEQYF. The J gene is TRBJ2-7, the V gene TRBV28; 8 bases match TRBD2. This CDR3 spans 15 amino acids. In germline, CDR1 is MDHEN, CDR2 SYDVKM. Losses at the gene ends were 6 bases for V and 3 bases for J; bases not matched to a gene: 10.

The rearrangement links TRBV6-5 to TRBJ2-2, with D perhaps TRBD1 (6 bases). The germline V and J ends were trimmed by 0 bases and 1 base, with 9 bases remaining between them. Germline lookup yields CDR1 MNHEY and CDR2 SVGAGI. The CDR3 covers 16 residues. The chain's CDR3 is CASSYSLDRNTGELFF. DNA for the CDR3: TGTGCCAGCAGTTACTCCTTGGACAGGAACACCGGGGAGCTGTTTTTT.

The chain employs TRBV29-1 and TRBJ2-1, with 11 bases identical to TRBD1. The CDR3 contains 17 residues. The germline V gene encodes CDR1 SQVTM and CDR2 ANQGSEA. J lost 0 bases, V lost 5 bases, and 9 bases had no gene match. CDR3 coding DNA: TGCAGCGTTCTCGGGACAGGGGGACCCGACTCCTACAATGAGCAGTTCTTC. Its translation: CSVLGTGGPDSYNEQFF.

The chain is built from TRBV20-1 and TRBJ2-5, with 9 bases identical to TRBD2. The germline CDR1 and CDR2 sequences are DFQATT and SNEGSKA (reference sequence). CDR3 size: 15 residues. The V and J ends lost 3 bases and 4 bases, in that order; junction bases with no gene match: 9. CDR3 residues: CSARLSSAGGETQYF. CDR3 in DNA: TGCAGTGCTAGGTTATCCTCAGCGGGAGGAGAGACCCAGTACTTC.

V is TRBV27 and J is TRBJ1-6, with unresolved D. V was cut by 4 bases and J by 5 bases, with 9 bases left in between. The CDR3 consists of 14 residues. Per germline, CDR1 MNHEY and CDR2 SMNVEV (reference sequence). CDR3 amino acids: CASSYSGNNSPLHF. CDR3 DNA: TGTGCCAGCAGTTATTCAGGAAATAATTCACCCCTCCACTTT.

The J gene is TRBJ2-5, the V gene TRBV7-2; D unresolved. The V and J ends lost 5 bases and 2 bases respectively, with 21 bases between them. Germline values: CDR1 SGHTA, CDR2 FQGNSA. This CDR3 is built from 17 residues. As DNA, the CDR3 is TGTGCCAGCAGCCAAAGGGTGTTACAGATCGATCAAGAGACCCAGTACTTC. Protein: CASSQRVLQIDQETQYF.

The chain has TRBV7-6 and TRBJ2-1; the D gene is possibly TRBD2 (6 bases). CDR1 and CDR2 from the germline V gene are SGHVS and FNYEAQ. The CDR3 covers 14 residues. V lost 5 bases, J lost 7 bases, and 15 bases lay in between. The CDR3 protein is CASSRAGHGNEQFF. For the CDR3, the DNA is TGTGCCAGCAGCCGAGCGGGCCACGGGAATGAGCAGTTCTTC. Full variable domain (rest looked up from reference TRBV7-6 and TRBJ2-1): GAGVSQSPRYKVTKRGQDVALRCDPISGHVSLYWYRQALGQGPEFLTYFNYEAQQDKSGLPNDRFSAERPEGSISTLTIQRTEQRDSAMYRCASSRAGHGNEQFFGPGTRLTVL.

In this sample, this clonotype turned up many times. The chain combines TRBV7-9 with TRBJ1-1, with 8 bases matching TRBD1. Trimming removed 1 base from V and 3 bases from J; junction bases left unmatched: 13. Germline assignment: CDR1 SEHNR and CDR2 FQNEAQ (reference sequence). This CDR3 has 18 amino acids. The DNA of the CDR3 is TGTGCCAGCAGCTTAGATGGGTTGTGGACAGGGTTATACACTGAAGCTTTCTTT. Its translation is CASSLDGLWTGLYTEAFF.